A selection of T cell receptor beta chains follows, all from one sample in a study of blood T cell repertoires in COVID-19. The protocol was immunoSEQ multiplex PCR, while the TCRdb copy is restricted to in-frame clones and leaves out a portion. Of 300,000 or so clones listed, approximately 89% are singletons. Sequenced: PBMCs or T cells enriched from blood (not recorded which). Source of these receptors: a woman between 45 and 60 years old who had been exposed to COVID-19. CDR3s include the opening cysteine and the closing phenylalanine or tryptophan. A D gene is named only where the DNA matches it firmly. Not every row has a clone size; where given, it reads once, few, many or a size class.

>-|TRBJ2-7|-|TRBV2
TGTGCCAGCAGCGACTTCAGATACGAGCAGTACTTC
CASSDFRYEQYF
>-|TRBJ2-7|-|TRBV19
TGTGCCAGTAGTTTAACGGGACTCCCATACGAGCAGTACTTC
CASSLTGLPYEQYF
>-|TRBJ2-5|-|TRBV5-5
TGTGCCAGCAGCTTGGAACAGGGTCAAGAGACCCAGTACTTC
CASSLEQGQETQYF
>TRBD1|TRBJ1-1|-|TRBV2
TGTGCCAGCAACGATATGCCCGGGACAGGCCGCATGAACACTGAAGCTTTCTTT
CASNDMPGTGRMNTEAFF
>TRBD1|TRBJ1-2|-|TRBV5-1
TGCGCCAGCAGCTCGACAGGGTATCCCGGCTGGGGCTACACCTTC
CASSSTGYPGWGYTF
>-|TRBJ1-2|-|TRBV2
TGTGCCAGCAGTGAACAGGGGACCTATGGCTACACCTTC
CASSEQGTYGYTF
>-|TRBJ1-2|-|TRBV6-5
TGTGCCAGCAAGGAGGGGCTTTGGGGCTACACCTTC
CASKEGLWGYTF
>TRBD1|TRBJ1-1|once|TRBV9
TGTGCCAGCAGCGCGACAGGGGGAGGCACTGAAGCTTTCTTT
CASSATGGGTEAFF
>TRBD2|TRBJ2-7|-|TRBV27
TGTGCCAGCGGGGGGGCCTACGAGCAGTACTTC
CASGGAYEQYF
>-|TRBJ1-2|-|TRBV2
TGTGCCAGCAGGGACATATATGGCTACACCTTC
CASRDIYGYTF
>-|TRBJ1-2|-|TRBV12-3/TRBV12-4
TGTGCCAGCAGCCCAGCCGGGAATGGCTACACCTTC
CASSPAGNGYTF
>TRBD2|TRBJ2-3|-|TRBV18
TGTGCCAGCTCACCCGTGACTAGCGGGGGGACTTTCACAGATACGCAGTATTTT
CASSPVTSGGTFTDTQYF
>-|TRBJ1-1|-|TRBV28
TGTGCCAGCAGTTCCCCAAGCCTGAACACTGAAGCTTTCTTT
CASSSPSLNTEAFF
>TRBD1|TRBJ2-1|-|TRBV5-4
TGTGCCAGCAGCTTGGGGTGGGACAGGGACGGAGGTGAGCAGTTCTTC
CASSLGWDRDGGEQFF
>TRBD2|TRBJ2-1|-|TRBV9
TGTGCCAGCAGCGCGCCGGGACTAGGGAACAATGAGCAGTTCTTC
CASSAPGLGNNEQFF
>-|TRBJ1-6|-|TRBV12-3/TRBV12-4
TGTGCCAGCAAAAGGGGGAGTTCTTCACCCCTCCACTTT
CASKRGSSSPLHF
>-|TRBJ2-1|-|TRBV21-1
TGTGCCAGCAGCAACATGACAGAAGTCTACTACAATGAGCAGTTCTTC
CASSNMTEVYYNEQFF
>-|TRBJ2-3|-|TRBV7-9
-
CASSLFGEGLRTDTQYF
>-|TRBJ1-2|-|TRBV15
TGTGCCACCAGCACCGACGACAGCCACTATGGCTACACCTTC
CATSTDDSHYGYTF
>-|TRBJ2-7|once|TRBV4-1
TGCGCCAGCAGCCCCGACAGGAGCTCCTACGAGCAGTACTTC
CASSPDRSSYEQYF
>-|TRBJ2-7|-|TRBV19
TGTGCCAGTAGTGCCGCACAGGGATACGAGCAGTACTTC
CASSAAQGYEQYF
>TRBD2|TRBJ2-5|-|TRBV5-5
TGTGCCAGCAGCCGGGAGGGGTTCCAAGAGACCCAGTACTTC
CASSREGFQETQYF
>-|TRBJ1-2|-|TRBV20-1
TGCAGTGCTACGGAGGAAGGCTACACCTTC
CSATEEGYTF
>TRBD1|TRBJ1-3|-|TRBV7-9
TGTGCCAGCAGCCTAAGGACAGGGGGATCGGTTGGAAACACCATATATTTT
CASSLRTGGSVGNTIYF
>TRBD1|TRBJ1-5|few|TRBV19
TGTGCCAGTAGACCAGGCCAGGGGGCAAGCAATCAGCCCCAGCATTTT
CASRPGQGASNQPQHF
>TRBD1|TRBJ2-7|-|TRBV27
TGTGCCAGCAGCGGGACAGGGAGTAAATACGAGCAGTACTTC
CASSGTGSKYEQYF
>-|TRBJ1-6|-|TRBV19
TGTGCCAGTACGTCAGGGGAAGCCGTCTATAATTCACCCCTCCACTTT
CASTSGEAVYNSPLHF
>-|TRBJ2-5|-|TRBV5-1
TGCGCCAGCAGCTCCGCGGGACAGTTCGGGGAGACCCAGTACTTC
CASSSAGQFGETQYF
>TRBD2|TRBJ2-7|-|TRBV5-5
TGTGCCAGCAGCCCGACTAGCGCCGACCCCTACGAGCAGTACTTC
CASSPTSADPYEQYF
>TRBD1|TRBJ1-5|-|TRBV18
TGTGCCAGCTCAGCCCCGACAGGGGTCGGGGGCTATAGCAATCAGCCCCAGCATTTT
CASSAPTGVGGYSNQPQHF
>TRBD1|TRBJ1-2|-|TRBV5-1
TGCGCCAGCAGGCCTAATACCGGGACAGCTTCTTATGGCTACACCTTC
CASRPNTGTASYGYTF
>-|TRBJ2-1|-|TRBV28
TGTGCCAGCAGTGCTCCCGGGGCCTACAATGAGCAGTTCTTC
CASSAPGAYNEQFF
>-|TRBJ1-5|few|TRBV19
TGTGCCAGTAGTTCGTACGATTCGGGGCCCCAGCATTTT
CASSSYDSGPQHF
>TRBD1|TRBJ1-2|-|TRBV28
TGTGCCAGCAGGTCGGACAGGGGGCGAACGAGTGGCTACACCTTC
CASRSDRGRTSGYTF
>TRBD1|TRBJ2-5|-|TRBV19
TGTGCCAGTAGTATCCGGCAGGGGGCGGGGGAGACCCAGTACTTC
CASSIRQGAGETQYF
>TRBD1|TRBJ1-6|-|TRBV28
TGTGCCAGCACCCCTTTCCGGGACAGGGTCCGATCGAAGAATTCACCCCTCCACTTT
CASTPFRDRVRSKNSPLHF
>TRBD1|TRBJ1-2|-|TRBV5-5
TGTGCCAGCAGCTTAAGACAGGGGGCCAACTATGGCTACACCTTC
CASSLRQGANYGYTF
>-|TRBJ2-7|-|TRBV2
TGTGCCAGCAGTGAATCGGCGGTATCCTACGAGCAGTACTTC
CASSESAVSYEQYF
>-|TRBJ2-5|-|TRBV12-3/TRBV12-4
TGTGCCAGCAGGTCGTGGACAGAAGAGACCCAGTACTTC
CASRSWTEETQYF
>-|TRBJ2-4|once|TRBV10-3
TGTGCCATTCGGACTACTAAAAACATTCAGTACTTC
CAIRTTKNIQYF
>TRBD1|TRBJ1-1|-|TRBV5-4
TGTGCCAGCAGCCCGGACAGGGACCCCCGAGCTTTCTTT
CASSPDRDPRAFF
>TRBD2|TRBJ2-1|-|TRBV28
TGTGCCATCCAGACTAGCGGGGGTTACAATGAGCAGTTCTTC
CAIQTSGGYNEQFF
>TRBD2|TRBJ2-1|-|TRBV4-2
TGTGCCAGCAGCCAAGTGGGGAAGGGACAGGGAATGGGTGGACTAGCGGGGGGGCTACTGTTCTTC
CASSQVGKGQGMGGLAGGLLFF
>-|TRBJ1-5|-|TRBV6-2/TRBV6-3
TGTGCCAGCAGTTACTCGGGGGGGCAGGGCAATCAGCCCCAGCATTTT
CASSYSGGQGNQPQHF
>TRBD1|TRBJ2-5|-|TRBV7-9
TGTGCCAGCAGCCACGGACAGGGCACGCGAGAGACCCAGTACTTC
CASSHGQGTRETQYF
>TRBD1|TRBJ2-7|-|TRBV3-1/TRBV3-2
TGTGCCAGCAGCCGCGGACAGGGTACTAGCGAGCAGTACTTC
CASSRGQGTSEQYF
>-|TRBJ2-1|-|TRBV30
TGTGCCTGGAGTGACAGGGTTTTAAGGGCGTTTAGCTCCTACAATGAGCAGTTCTTC
CAWSDRVLRAFSSYNEQFF
>-|TRBJ1-6|-|TRBV21-1
TGTGCCAGCAGTTCAGACAGGGATGACAATTCACCCCTCCACTTT
CASSSDRDDNSPLHF